This is a list of T cell receptor beta chains from one sample in a study of cytotoxic CD8 clonotypes in ibrutinib-treated CLL. Generated by immunoSEQ multiplex PCR, the TCRdb table keeps only in-frame clones and is missing some. The sample carries more than 110,000 clones, more than 75% recorded once. The input for sequencing was PBMCs, taken after 36 months of ibrutinib treatment. The receptors were gathered from a human donor with chronic lymphocytic leukemia. The CDR3 runs from the conserved cysteine through the conserved F or W. Fields, in order: CDR3 DNA, CDR3 protein, J gene, V gene, D gene, clone size. The D gene is left open where the match is weak. Where a row states a size, it is once, few, many or the class of an expanded clone; other rows omit it.

CDR3nt: TGCGCCAGCAGCTCCACAGGAAACTATGGCTACACCTTC; CDR3aa: CASSSTGNYGYTF; j_gene: TRBJ1-2; v_gene: TRBV5-1; d_gene: .; abundance: many
CDR3nt: TGCGCCAGCAGCTTGGACGGGAATCAGCCCCAGCATTTT; CDR3aa: CASSLDGNQPQHF; j_gene: TRBJ1-5; v_gene: TRBV5-1; d_gene: .; abundance: .
CDR3nt: TGTGCCAGCAGCCTCGCGGGCGAGCAGTACTTC; CDR3aa: CASSLAGEQYF; j_gene: TRBJ2-7; v_gene: TRBV4-2; d_gene: .; abundance: .
CDR3nt: TGTGCCAGCAGGGGTGGGCTGGCGGGAGTAGAGACCCAGTACTTC; CDR3aa: CASRGGLAGVETQYF; j_gene: TRBJ2-5; v_gene: TRBV2; d_gene: TRBD2; abundance: .
CDR3nt: TGTGCCAGCAGCCTAGACAGTGCTTCCTATGGCTACACCTTC; CDR3aa: CASSLDSASYGYTF; j_gene: TRBJ1-2; v_gene: TRBV5-6; d_gene: .; abundance: .
CDR3nt: TGTGCCAGCAGCTTAGCTAGCGGGTATTTCGAGCAGTACTTC; CDR3aa: CASSLASGYFEQYF; j_gene: TRBJ2-7; v_gene: TRBV11-2; d_gene: TRBD2; abundance: .
CDR3nt: TGTGCCAGTAGTATTGGAGGGTTATCCTACGAGCAGTACTTC; CDR3aa: CASSIGGLSYEQYF; j_gene: TRBJ2-7; v_gene: TRBV19; d_gene: .; abundance: .
CDR3nt: TGCGCCAGCAGCCAAGCGGGGGTGAATCAGCCCCAGCATTTT; CDR3aa: CASSQAGVNQPQHF; j_gene: TRBJ1-5; v_gene: TRBV4-1; d_gene: .; abundance: .
CDR3nt: TGTGCCACGAAGTTATACGGGCACTCTGGAAACACCATATATTTT; CDR3aa: CATKLYGHSGNTIYF; j_gene: TRBJ1-3; v_gene: TRBV15; d_gene: .; abundance: few
CDR3nt: TGTGCCAGCAGTGAATTTCCCGGGGTATGGTCTGAAGCTTTCTTT; CDR3aa: CASSEFPGVWSEAFF; j_gene: TRBJ1-1; v_gene: TRBV2; d_gene: .; abundance: .
CDR3nt: TGTGCCATCACTTGGGGGGCAAGTGATGGCTACACCTTC; CDR3aa: CAITWGASDGYTF; j_gene: TRBJ1-2; v_gene: TRBV10-3; d_gene: .; abundance: .
CDR3nt: TGTGCCAGCAGTTACCGGATGAACACTGAAGCTTTCTTT; CDR3aa: CASSYRMNTEAFF; j_gene: TRBJ1-1; v_gene: TRBV6-5; d_gene: .; abundance: .
CDR3nt: TGTGCCAGTAGTATCAGATGGGAGACCCAGTACTTC; CDR3aa: CASSIRWETQYF; j_gene: TRBJ2-5; v_gene: TRBV19; d_gene: .; abundance: once
CDR3nt: TGTGCCAGCAGCTTGTGGGTCGACTACTATGGCTACACCTTC; CDR3aa: CASSLWVDYYGYTF; j_gene: TRBJ1-2; v_gene: TRBV5-8; d_gene: .; abundance: .
CDR3nt: TGTGCCAGCAGTGAATACGAAGGGGCCGGCTATGGCTACACCTTC; CDR3aa: CASSEYEGAGYGYTF; j_gene: TRBJ1-2; v_gene: TRBV6-1; d_gene: .; abundance: .
CDR3nt: TGCGCCAGCAGGGGGACAGGGGAAGAGACCCAGTACTTC; CDR3aa: CASRGTGEETQYF; j_gene: TRBJ2-5; v_gene: TRBV5-1; d_gene: TRBD1; abundance: .
CDR3nt: TGTGCCAGCAGTTTGGCCGTTTACACTGAAGCTTTCTTT; CDR3aa: CASSLAVYTEAFF; j_gene: TRBJ1-1; v_gene: TRBV28; d_gene: .; abundance: .
CDR3nt: TGTGCCAGCAGTGCGGGGGTCTCCGGCGGCCCCGGGGAGCTGTTTTTT; CDR3aa: CASSAGVSGGPGELFF; j_gene: TRBJ2-2; v_gene: TRBV6-4; d_gene: .; abundance: .
CDR3nt: TGTGCCTGGAGCCGACAGGAGGATTCACCCCTCCACTTT; CDR3aa: CAWSRQEDSPLHF; j_gene: TRBJ1-6; v_gene: TRBV30; d_gene: .; abundance: .
CDR3nt: TGTGCCAGCAGCTTGCAGAAGACCCAGTACTTC; CDR3aa: CASSLQKTQYF; j_gene: TRBJ2-5; v_gene: TRBV5-6; d_gene: .; abundance: .
CDR3nt: TGCGCCAGCAGCTTGGCCAGACTATCATATCAAGAGACCCAGTACTTC; CDR3aa: CASSLARLSYQETQYF; j_gene: TRBJ2-5; v_gene: TRBV5-1; d_gene: .; abundance: .
CDR3nt: TGTGCCAGCAGTTTACGGCAGAACTACGAGCAGTACTTC; CDR3aa: CASSLRQNYEQYF; j_gene: TRBJ2-7; v_gene: TRBV27; d_gene: .; abundance: once
CDR3nt: TGTGCCAGTATGGGTGTGTGGCGGGGGACGCAGTATTTT; CDR3aa: CASMGVWRGTQYF; j_gene: TRBJ2-3; v_gene: TRBV19; d_gene: TRBD2; abundance: .
CDR3nt: TGTGCCAGTAGTGGACAGGGGATTGATCAGCCCCAGCATTTT; CDR3aa: CASSGQGIDQPQHF; j_gene: TRBJ1-5; v_gene: TRBV27; d_gene: TRBD1; abundance: .
CDR3nt: TGTGCCAGTAGTATCGGACAGGGAAACACTGAAGCTTTCTTT; CDR3aa: CASSIGQGNTEAFF; j_gene: TRBJ1-1; v_gene: TRBV19; d_gene: TRBD1; abundance: .
CDR3nt: TGTGCCAGCAGTTATGGAGGCGTGTTGTCAGGGGCCAACGTCCTGACTTTC; CDR3aa: CASSYGGVLSGANVLTF; j_gene: TRBJ2-6; v_gene: TRBV13; d_gene: .; abundance: .
CDR3nt: TGTGCCAGCAGTGAACGGCAACTTAGCAATCAGCCCCAGCATTTT; CDR3aa: CASSERQLSNQPQHF; j_gene: TRBJ1-5; v_gene: TRBV2; d_gene: .; abundance: .
CDR3nt: TGTGCCAGCAGCTTATTAGGTGGTTCATCCGATACGCAGTATTTT; CDR3aa: CASSLLGGSSDTQYF; j_gene: TRBJ2-3; v_gene: TRBV11-1; d_gene: .; abundance: .
CDR3nt: TGTGCCAGCAGTCGACAGGGGCGGGCTGAAGCTTTCTTT; CDR3aa: CASSRQGRAEAFF; j_gene: TRBJ1-1; v_gene: TRBV6-5; d_gene: TRBD1; abundance: .
CDR3nt: TGTGCCAGCAGCCAAGCAACAGGGGGACCAGATACGCAGTATTTT; CDR3aa: CASSQATGGPDTQYF; j_gene: TRBJ2-3; v_gene: TRBV14; d_gene: TRBD1; abundance: once
CDR3nt: TGCGCCAGCAGCTTGGATGGCAGGGGCTACGAGCAGTACTTC; CDR3aa: CASSLDGRGYEQYF; j_gene: TRBJ2-7; v_gene: TRBV5-1; d_gene: .; abundance: .
CDR3nt: TGTGCCAGCAGTTACGGCGGGAGGGAAGAGACCCAGTACTTC; CDR3aa: CASSYGGREETQYF; j_gene: TRBJ2-5; v_gene: TRBV6-5; d_gene: TRBD2; abundance: .
CDR3nt: TGCGCCAGCAGCCAAGAGATCGGGGGTAATGAAAAACTGTTTTTT; CDR3aa: CASSQEIGGNEKLFF; j_gene: TRBJ1-4; v_gene: TRBV4-1; d_gene: .; abundance: few
CDR3nt: TGTGCCAGCAGCTTGGGTACCATGAACACTGAAGCTTTCTTT; CDR3aa: CASSLGTMNTEAFF; j_gene: TRBJ1-1; v_gene: TRBV5-4; d_gene: .; abundance: .
CDR3nt: TGTGCATCCAGTGAGGGGGCTGCCGGGGAGCTGTTTTTT; CDR3aa: CASSEGAAGELFF; j_gene: TRBJ2-2; v_gene: TRBV7-7; d_gene: TRBD1; abundance: .
CDR3nt: TGCGCCAGCAGCCAGTACAATGAGCAGTTCTTC; CDR3aa: CASSQYNEQFF; j_gene: TRBJ2-1; v_gene: TRBV4-1; d_gene: .; abundance: .
CDR3nt: TGTGCCAGCAGAGGCGGGAGGGGGGAGGAGACCCAGTACTTC; CDR3aa: CASRGGRGEETQYF; j_gene: TRBJ2-5; v_gene: TRBV2; d_gene: TRBD2; abundance: .
CDR3nt: TGTGCCAGCAGCTTCGGTCAATCCCACACTGAAGCTTTCTTT; CDR3aa: CASSFGQSHTEAFF; j_gene: TRBJ1-1; v_gene: TRBV13; d_gene: .; abundance: few
CDR3nt: TGTGCCAGCAGCTCACACTGGGTATCCTACAATGAGCAGTTCTTC; CDR3aa: CASSSHWVSYNEQFF; j_gene: TRBJ2-1; v_gene: TRBV9; d_gene: .; abundance: .
CDR3nt: TGTGCCAGCAGCCATCCCGGGGAGGGGGTGAACACCGGGGAGCTGTTTTTT; CDR3aa: CASSHPGEGVNTGELFF; j_gene: TRBJ2-2; v_gene: TRBV7-2; d_gene: .; abundance: .
CDR3nt: TGTGCCATCAGTGAGTCGAGGCCGGAATCAGATGGCTACACCTTC; CDR3aa: CAISESRPESDGYTF; j_gene: TRBJ1-2; v_gene: TRBV10-3; d_gene: .; abundance: .
CDR3nt: TGTGCCAGCTCACCAAGTGACTCCTACGAGCAGTACTTC; CDR3aa: CASSPSDSYEQYF; j_gene: TRBJ2-7; v_gene: TRBV18; d_gene: .; abundance: .
CDR3nt: TGTGCCAGCTCACCGGGCCAGAATTCACCCCTCCACTTT; CDR3aa: CASSPGQNSPLHF; j_gene: TRBJ1-6; v_gene: TRBV18; d_gene: .; abundance: .
CDR3nt: TGCGCCAGCAGGCGGCAGCTAGACACTGAAGCTTTCTTT; CDR3aa: CASRRQLDTEAFF; j_gene: TRBJ1-1; v_gene: TRBV5-1; d_gene: .; abundance: once
CDR3nt: TGTGCCAGCAGTTACTCGAGGATTGTCACTGAAGCTTTCTTT; CDR3aa: CASSYSRIVTEAFF; j_gene: TRBJ1-1; v_gene: TRBV6-5; d_gene: .; abundance: .
CDR3nt: TGTGCCAGCTCGTCAATGAAGGACAGGATTAACTCCTACGAGCAGTACTTC; CDR3aa: CASSSMKDRINSYEQYF; j_gene: TRBJ2-7; v_gene: TRBV18; d_gene: TRBD1; abundance: .